This is a list of T cell receptor beta chains from one sample in a study of T-cell memory formation after mild COVID-19. One entry per CDR3 protein, called by TCRdb with MiXCR from the 5' RACE reads. The data contain some 260,000 distinct CDR3 sequences, roughly 15% of them singletons. Sequencing was performed on PBMCs or a T cell subset sorted from them (not recorded which). The source of these receptors is a man aged 18 to 29 who had mild COVID-19 (a few samples of this study predate the infection). Cell type and time point are not known. Each CDR3 is given with its conserved first and last residue. The order of the fields is clone size, D gene, J gene, V gene, CDR3 protein, CDR3 DNA. The D gene is left open where the match is weak. Rows may omit the clone size; those that give it use once, few, many or a size class.

>few|-|TRBJ1-1|TRBV19
CASSMGPVRRAFF
TGTGCCAGTAGTATGGGGCCGGTGCGTCGAGCTTTCTTT
>few|-|TRBJ1-5|TRBV7-8
CASSLGSGEPQHF
TGTGCCAGCAGCTTAGGTAGTGGTGAGCCCCAGCATTTT
>few|-|TRBJ1-6|TRBV12-3/TRBV12-4
CASSLRQGASPLHF
TGTGCCAGCAGTTTACGCCAGGGAGCCTCACCCCTCCACTTT
>many|-|TRBJ1-1|TRBV7-9
CASSLWGRITMNTEAFF
TGTGCCAGCAGCTTATGGGGGCGGATAACCATGAACACTGAAGCTTTCTTT
>few|-|TRBJ2-3|TRBV7-9
CASIRDRARTGELYF
TGTGCCAGCATCCGTGACAGAGCGCGGACCGGGGAGCTGTATTTT
>few|-|TRBJ1-2|TRBV12-3/TRBV12-4
CASSLGPGVYGYTF
TGTGCCAGCAGTTTAGGACCAGGAGTCTATGGCTACACCTTC
>few|TRBD1|TRBJ2-2|TRBV28
CASRWTGTTGELFF
TGTGCCAGCAGGTGGACAGGGACCACCGGGGAGCTGTTTTTT
>-|-|TRBJ2-2|TRBV5-1
CASSEGRNTGELFF
TGCGCCAGCAGCGAGGGGAGAAACACCGGGGAGCTGTTTTTT
>-|-|TRBJ1-6|TRBV7-2
CASSLQGYYNSPLHF
TGTGCCAGCAGCCTACAGGGTTACTATAATTCACCCCTCCACTTT
>few|TRBD2|TRBJ2-3|TRBV5-1
CASSRTSGEDTQYF
TGCGCCAGCAGCAGGACTAGCGGGGAAGATACGCAGTATTTT
>-|-|TRBJ2-7|TRBV9
CASSVLGAFGEQYF
TGTGCCAGCAGCGTCTTAGGGGCCTTTGGCGAGCAGTACTTC
>-|-|TRBJ1-2|TRBV12-3/TRBV12-4
CASSSRTDGYTF
TGTGCCAGCAGTTCCAGGACAGATGGCTACACCTTC
>-|-|TRBJ1-1|TRBV6-1
CASSAGAEAFF
TGTGCCAGCAGTGCAGGGGCTGAAGCTTTCTTT
>-|-|TRBJ1-3|TRBV12-3/TRBV12-4
CASSSDSFKVARNTIYF
TGTGCCAGCAGTTCAGACTCTTTTAAGGTGGCTAGAAACACCATATATTTT
>few|-|TRBJ1-5|TRBV6-5
CASSYAYNQPQHF
TGTGCCAGCAGTTACGCTTACAACCAGCCCCAGCATTTT
>-|TRBD1|TRBJ1-1|TRBV2
CASRTGEGTEAFF
TGTGCCAGCAGAACAGGGGAGGGGACTGAAGCTTTCTTT
>-|-|TRBJ1-2|TRBV6-5
CASSSGFNYGYTF
TGTGCCAGCAGCTCAGGGTTCAACTATGGCTACACCTTC
>-|-|TRBJ1-5|TRBV12-3/TRBV12-4
CASSLRAYQPQHF
TGTGCCAGCAGTTTACGGGCTTATCAGCCCCAGCATTTT
>many|TRBD2|TRBJ2-1|TRBV5-1
CASSLASGAYNEQFF
TGCGCCAGCAGCTTGGCTAGCGGAGCCTACAATGAGCAGTTCTTC
>-|-|TRBJ2-7|TRBV28
CASGAQGPYEQYF
TGTGCCAGCGGAGCACAGGGACCCTACGAGCAGTACTTC
>-|-|TRBJ2-1|TRBV7-2
CASSLDWGGRNEQFF
TGTGCCAGCAGCTTAGATTGGGGGGGGCGCAATGAGCAGTTCTTC
>few|-|TRBJ2-2|TRBV5-1
CASSLAASTGELFF
TGCGCCAGCAGCTTGGCTGCCAGCACCGGGGAGCTGTTTTTT
>few|TRBD1|TRBJ1-2|TRBV12-3/TRBV12-4
CASRQQGARGYTF
TGTGCCAGCAGGCAGCAGGGGGCGCGGGGCTACACCTTC
>-|-|TRBJ1-5|TRBV4-1
CASSIRPLRGSNQPQHF
TGCGCCAGCAGCATACGACCGCTCCGTGGTAGCAATCAGCCCCAGCATTTT
>-|-|TRBJ1-5|TRBV27
CASSPFNSNQPQHF
TGTGCCAGCAGTCCATTTAATAGCAATCAGCCCCAGCATTTT
>few|-|TRBJ2-3|TRBV5-1
CASSAQGSSGDTQYF
TGCGCCAGCAGCGCCCAGGGGTCGTCGGGAGATACGCAGTATTTT
>many|TRBD2|TRBJ2-5|TRBV5-1
CASSPGTSGAQETQYF
TGCGCCAGCAGCCCCGGGACTAGCGGGGCCCAAGAGACCCAGTACTTC
>-|-|TRBJ2-5|TRBV11-3
CASSHGGTRGETQYF
TGTGCCAGCAGCCACGGAGGGACTCGGGGAGAGACCCAGTACTTC
>-|-|TRBJ2-3|TRBV7-2
CASSLGRGLQYF
TGTGCCAGCAGCTTAGGGCGGGGACTGCAGTATTTT
>few|-|TRBJ1-6|TRBV20-1
CSATLPGFNSPLHF
TGCAGTGCAACCTTACCGGGTTTCAATTCACCCCTCCACTTT
>few|TRBD1|TRBJ2-3|TRBV12-3/TRBV12-4
CASSFDRADTQYF
TGTGCCAGCAGTTTTGACAGGGCAGATACGCAGTATTTT
>-|-|TRBJ1-1|TRBV12-3/TRBV12-4
CASLVVLYTEAFF
TGTGCCAGCCTTGTTGTACTATACACTGAAGCTTTCTTT
>few|-|TRBJ1-1|TRBV29-1
CSVEGILNTEAFF
TGCAGCGTTGAAGGAATACTGAACACTGAAGCTTTCTTT
>many|-|TRBJ1-1|TRBV12-3/TRBV12-4
CASITGRSKTEAFF
TGTGCCAGCATTACAGGGAGGTCGAAGACTGAAGCTTTCTTT
>few|-|TRBJ1-4|TRBV7-2
CASSPGPSNEKLFF
TGTGCCAGCAGTCCGGGACCCTCTAATGAAAAACTGTTTTTT
>few|-|TRBJ1-6|TRBV18
CASSPSGTNSPLHF
TGTGCCAGCTCACCATCAGGGACTAATTCACCCCTCCACTTT
>-|-|TRBJ2-5|TRBV15
CATSRDRPSETQYF
TGTGCCACCAGCAGAGATAGACCTTCAGAGACCCAGTACTTC
>many|-|TRBJ1-5|TRBV7-9
CASSSQGNQPQHF
TGTGCCAGCAGCTCTCAGGGGAATCAGCCCCAGCATTTT
>many|TRBD1|TRBJ2-5|TRBV7-7
CASSLAGQGAGETQYF
TGTGCTAGCAGCTTAGCAGGACAGGGGGCCGGAGAGACCCAGTACTTC
>-|-|TRBJ1-1|TRBV7-2
CASSLNFLLNTEAFF
TGTGCCAGCAGCTTAAACTTTCTCTTGAACACTGAAGCTTTCTTT
>-|TRBD2|TRBJ2-3|TRBV12-3/TRBV12-4
CASSRLAGVSDTQYF
TGTGCCAGCAGCAGACTAGCGGGGGTTTCAGATACGCAGTATTTT
>few|-|TRBJ1-4|TRBV5-1
CASSADSTNEKLFF
TGCGCCAGCAGCGCGGATTCGACTAATGAAAAACTGTTTTTT
>-|-|TRBJ2-2|TRBV25-1
CASSEPGPHTGELFF
TGTGCCAGCAGTGAACCCGGGCCCCACACCGGGGAGCTGTTTTTT
>few|TRBD1|TRBJ2-2|TRBV11-3
CASSLAGQGWNTGELFF
TGTGCCAGCAGCTTAGCGGGACAGGGCTGGAACACCGGGGAGCTGTTTTTT
>few|-|TRBJ1-5|TRBV5-1
CASSLFGERGQPQHF
TGCGCCAGCAGCTTGTTCGGGGAGAGGGGGCAGCCCCAGCATTTT
>few|-|TRBJ1-5|TRBV18
CASSLTRTDDQPQHF
TGTGCCAGCTCACTCACCCGGACAGACGATCAGCCCCAGCATTTT
>-|-|TRBJ2-5|TRBV20-1
CSADPGLQETQYF
TGCAGTGCTGATCCGGGACTCCAAGAGACCCAGTACTTC
>-|-|TRBJ2-3|TRBV7-9
CASSPPGDAQYF
TGTGCCAGCAGCCCGCCGGGTGACGCGCAGTATTTT
>-|-|TRBJ2-7|TRBV5-1
CASSPGAAYEQYF
TGCGCCAGCAGCCCCGGGGCAGCCTACGAGCAGTACTTC
>few|-|TRBJ2-3|TRBV7-2
CASSLYQGSTDTQYF
TGTGCCAGCAGCTTATATCAAGGCAGCACAGATACGCAGTATTTT
>-|-|TRBJ2-6|TRBV28
CASSPASGAGANVLTF
TGTGCCAGCAGCCCGGCCTCAGGGGCTGGGGCCAACGTCCTGACTTTC
>few|TRBD2|TRBJ2-5|TRBV28
CASSYPLAGGPAGETQYF
TGTGCCAGCAGTTACCCGCTAGCGGGGGGGCCTGCCGGAGAGACCCAGTACTTC
>-|TRBD2|TRBJ2-5|TRBV4-1
CASSQVARGVQETQYF
TGCGCCAGCAGCCAAGTGGCACGGGGGGTACAAGAGACCCAGTACTTC
>-|-|TRBJ2-7|TRBV5-6
CASSPAGVGGSYEQYF
TGTGCCAGCAGCCCAGCGGGTGTGGGGGGATCCTACGAGCAGTACTTC
>-|TRBD1|TRBJ2-1|TRBV4-3
CASSQLAGGTEQFF
TGCGCCAGCAGCCAACTGGCAGGGGGCACTGAGCAGTTCTTC
>-|TRBD1|TRBJ1-4|TRBV5-1
CASSLRQGATNEKLFF
TGCGCCAGCAGCTTGAGACAGGGTGCGACTAATGAAAAACTGTTTTTT
>-|-|TRBJ2-3|TRBV24-1
CATSWGQGTDTQYF
TGTGCCACCAGCTGGGGGCAGGGGACAGATACGCAGTATTTT
>-|TRBD1|TRBJ2-5|TRBV28
CASSLMGTGGLETQYF
TGTGCCAGCAGTTTAATGGGGACAGGGGGTTTGGAGACCCAGTACTTC
>-|-|TRBJ2-3|TRBV12-3/TRBV12-4
CASSFRAVSTDTQYF
TGTGCCAGCAGTTTCAGGGCCGTTAGCACAGATACGCAGTATTTT
>few|-|TRBJ1-6|TRBV10-3
CAIGPTDPYNSPLHF
TGTGCCATCGGACCGACGGACCCTTATAATTCACCCCTCCACTTT